This TCR beta chain was observed in a study of shared clonotypes between healthy human individuals. Study information: Three CD4 naive, three CD4 memory, two CD8 naive and one CD8 memory plate were used per donor. The study's findings and limits: Compared with memory subsets, naive subsets generally had larger estimated richness.

The donors, all of them Caucasian adults, lived in Nashville, Tennessee. From germline, CDR1 is SGHAT and CDR2 FQNNGV. The V gene lost 3 bases and the J gene lost 2 bases, with 7 bases spanning the gap. The CDR3 covers 13 residues. Study processing details: Quality scores were absent from the junction-only immunoSEQ sequences, so filtering differed. Profiling relied on immunoSEQ multiplex PCR, and the TCRdb table lists in-frame clones only, not all of them. For V, J and clone size, that table is used; D and trimming come from the DNA. The sample consists of 2 million to 2.5 million clones, 85% to 95% of them appearing once. On this clone: The antigen is unknown.

This sequence joins TRBV11-2 and TRBJ1-1, with unresolved D. The sequencing sample was made of naive CD4+ T cells sorted from blood. Subset defined: CD45RA+ positively selected. The clonotype originates from a man aged 18 to 30 in good health. Here the CDR3 reads CASSFYRNTEAFF. CDR3 bases: TGTGCCAGCAGCTTTTACCGAAACACTGAAGCTTTCTTT.